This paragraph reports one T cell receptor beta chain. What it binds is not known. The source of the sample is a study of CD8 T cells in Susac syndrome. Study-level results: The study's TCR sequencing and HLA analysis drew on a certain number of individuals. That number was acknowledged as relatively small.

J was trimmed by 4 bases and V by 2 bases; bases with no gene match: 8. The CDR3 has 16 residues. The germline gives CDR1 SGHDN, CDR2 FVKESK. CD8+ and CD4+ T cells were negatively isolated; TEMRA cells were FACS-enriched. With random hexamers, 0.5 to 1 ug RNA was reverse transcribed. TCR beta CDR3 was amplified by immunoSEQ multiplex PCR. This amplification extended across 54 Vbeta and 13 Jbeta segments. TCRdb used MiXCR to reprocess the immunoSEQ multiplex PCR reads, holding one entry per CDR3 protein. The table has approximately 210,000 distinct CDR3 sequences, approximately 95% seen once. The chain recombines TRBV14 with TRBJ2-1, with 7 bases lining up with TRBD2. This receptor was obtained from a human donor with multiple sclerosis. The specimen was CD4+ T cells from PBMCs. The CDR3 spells CASSQPGLEGYNEQFF. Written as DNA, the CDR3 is TGTGCCAGCAGCCAACCTGGACTAGAGGGGTACAATGAGCAGTTCTTC.